The 10 T cell receptor beta chains below all came from one sample that was sequenced in a study of CD8+ T cells in alopecia areata. Sequencing relied on a cDNA template that was reverse transcribed from extracted RNA. Using immunoSEQ multiplex PCR, the repertoire was profiled, and TCRdb retains in-frame clones only, with some absent. The sample contains 120,000 or so clones, roughly 57% of which appear only once. The treatment is: oral pan-JAK inhibitor, 5-10 mg twice daily. Specimen: CD4+ T cells sorted from blood, collected at week 4, from a patient treated with tofacitinib. The receptor source for this set is a human donor with alopecia areata.

This rearrangement joins TRBV7-7 to TRBJ2-5; 7 bases line up with TRBD1. The CDR3 totals 15 residues. After removal of 5 bases from V and 1 base from J, the junction contained 7 bases not matched to a gene. From germline, CDR1 is SSHAT and CDR2 FNYEAQ (reference sequence). In DNA form, the CDR3 reads TGTGCCAGCAGCCCAAACTGGGACAGCCAAGAGACCCAGTACTTC. Amino acid sequence: CASSPNWDSQETQYF.

The chain combines TRBV29-1 with TRBJ2-5; 7 bases agree with TRBD1. Germline-derived CDR1 and CDR2 are SQVTM and ANQGSEA. V lost 3 bases and J lost 4; bases outside the gene matches: 2. The length of the CDR3 is 12 residues. CDR3 sequence reads: CSVEAGGETQYF. The CDR3, as DNA: TGCAGCGTTGAGGCAGGGGGAGAGACCCAGTACTTC.

This clone showed up just once. The chain links TRBV7-2 to TRBJ1-2; D remains unclear. Germline-derived CDR1 and CDR2 are SGHTA and FQGNSA. The CDR3 is 14 amino acids. V lost 3 bases and J 6 bases, leaving 14 bases between the germline ends. This CDR3 reads CASSLTGPGNGYTF. CDR3 nucleotide sequence: TGTGCCAGCAGCTTGACCGGCCCGGGCAATGGCTACACCTTC.

The genes are TRBV23-1 and TRBJ2-7; D is possibly TRBD1 or TRBD2 (5 bases each). TRBV23-1 is filed as an ORF, its function uncertain. The CDR3 runs 16 residues. V gave up 0 bases and J gave up 4 bases, with 16 bases separating them. DNA for the CDR3: TGCGCCAGCAGTCAATCCCTGATGAGGGGACCGTACGAGCAGTACTTC. Amino acids: CASSQSLMRGPYEQYF.

V gene TRBV7-2 combines with J gene TRBJ2-3, with 7 bases identical to TRBD1. Germline V lookup: CDR1 SGHTA, CDR2 FQGNSA. The V segment lost 1 base and the J segment 0 bases; nucleotides outside the gene matches: 7. The CDR3 totals 17 residues. CDR3 residues: CASSLGVGGSSTDTQYF. Here the CDR3 DNA reads TGTGCCAGCAGCTTAGGGGTAGGGGGCTCTAGCACAGATACGCAGTATTTT.

The V call is TRBV4-1, the J call TRBJ2-3; D is unclear. With 0 bases removed from V and 2 bases from J, the gap between germline ends came to 6 bases. Per the germline V gene, CDR1 is MGHRA and CDR2 is YSYEKL. CDR3 length equals 14 residues. This CDR3 reads CASSQEVITDTQYF. Written as DNA, the CDR3 is TGCGCCAGCAGCCAAGAGGTCATCACAGATACGCAGTATTTT.

The rearrangement uses TRBV6-6 and TRBJ1-2; D not resolved. Germline V lookup: CDR1 MNHNY, CDR2 SVGAGI (reference sequence). Deletions cut 6 bases from V and 8 bases from J, with 13 bases between. This CDR3 comprises 12 residues. CDR3 protein: CASRLMEDGYTF. The CDR3 DNA reads as TGTGCCAGCAGGCTAATGGAGGACGGCTACACCTTC.

The J gene is TRBJ2-6, the V gene TRBV18, with TRBD1 matching over 8 bases. Germline CDR1 is KGHSH and CDR2 is LQKENI. This CDR3 contains 19 residues. J gave up 1 base and V 2 bases, and 10 bases lay outside the gene matches. CDR3 nucleotide sequence: TGTGCCAGCTCACCAAGGGAGGCAGGGGGCGCATCTGGGGCCAACGTCCTGACTTTC. This translates into CASSPREAGGASGANVLTF.

This clone came up once. The J gene is TRBJ2-1, the V gene TRBV29-1, with D possibly being TRBD2 (6 bases). V lost 6 bases and J 5 bases, leaving 8 bases between the germline ends. Germline V CDR1 and CDR2: SQVTM, ANQGSEA. This CDR3 region has 11 residues. This CDR3 reads CSVLANNEQFF. The DNA of the CDR3 is TGCAGCGTGCTAGCGAACAATGAGCAGTTCTTC.

The gene calls are TRBV9 and TRBJ2-1, with 8 bases aligning to TRBD1. The trim removed 0 bases at V and 9 bases at J, leaving 5 bases unmatched. CDR3 size: 14 residues. Germline CDR1 and CDR2: SGDLS and YYNGEE. In DNA form, the CDR3 reads TGTGCCAGCAGCGTAGTGAACAGGGGGAGTGAGCAGTTCTTC. Its protein is CASSVVNRGSEQFF.